This T cell receptor beta chain originates from a study of blood T cells in healthy people across ages. Study-level results: Donors of long life had a larger count of naive CD4+ cells and greater diversity than aged donors.

This clonotype appeared many times. No antigen is known for it. For every donor, a draw yielded around 10 milliliters of peripheral blood. A second about 7 to 11 cycle PCR used barcoded and J-beta primers. A template-switch adaptor that had 12 random nucleotides put a tag on each cDNA molecule. MiXCR, run by TCRdb on the 5' RACE reads, gives a single entry per CDR3 protein. The table includes over 550,000 distinct CDR3 sequences, under 30% detected once. Per germline, CDR1 SGHRS and CDR2 YFSETQ. V lost 4 bases, J lost 8 bases, and 6 bases stayed unmatched. This CDR3 has 13 residues. The chain links TRBV5-1 to TRBJ2-4, with 7 bases identical to TRBD2. The TCR sequence derives from a woman older than 75 in good health. Sequenced material: blood. The CDR3, as DNA: TGCGCCAGCAGCAGGACGGGGGGAGACATTCAGTACTTC. It codes for CASSRTGGDIQYF. Drawing the rest from reference TRBV5-1 and TRBJ2-4, the complete variable domain is KAGVTQTPRYLIKTRGQQVTLSCSPISGHRSVSWYQQTPGQGLQFLFEYFSETQRNKGNFPGRFSGRQFSNSRSEMNVSTLELGDSALYLCASSRTGGDIQYFGAGTRLSVL.